These 5 T cell receptor beta chains were sequenced from one sample in a study of blood T cell repertoires in COVID-19. Sequenced by immunoSEQ multiplex PCR; TCRdb stores in-frame clones only, minus some. The table has roughly 250,000 clones, roughly 87% seen once; the top ten hold 0.65% to 0.9%. Sequenced input: peripheral blood. The receptors were gathered from a woman younger than 45 with acute or convalescent COVID-19.

In its sample, this clone was seen once. The chain recombines TRBV5-1 with TRBJ2-1; 8 positions agree with TRBD2. CDR3 length: 12 residues. V shed 4 bases and J 9 bases; nucleotides not matched to a gene: 3. Germline V lookup: CDR1 SGHRS, CDR2 YFSETQ. DNA of the CDR3: TGCGCCAGCAGCCTGAGCGGGGGTGAGCAGTTCTTC. Encoded protein: CASSLSGGEQFF.

The chain joins TRBV3-1 (or the pseudogene TRBV3-2) to TRBJ2-7; D perhaps matches TRBD2 (5 bases). CDR1 and CDR2 from the germline V gene are LGHDT and YNNKEL (reference sequence). V lost 11 bases to trimming and J lost 1 base, with 12 bases between them. The CDR3 totals 12 residues. CDR3 amino acids: CAAGSRSYEQYF. CDR3 coding DNA: TGTGCCGCGGGTTCCCGATCCTACGAGCAGTACTTC.

This chain links TRBV5-1 with TRBJ2-3; 7 nucleotides align to TRBD1. Germline V gene data show CDR1 as SGHRS and CDR2 as YFSETQ. Unmatched junction bases numbered 5, after V lost 4 bases and J lost 3 bases. The CDR3 consists of 14 residues. The CDR3 is CASSPGQITDTQYF. In DNA, the CDR3 is TGCGCCAGCAGCCCGGGACAGATTACAGATACGCAGTATTTT. Full variable domain (missing parts from reference TRBV5-1 and TRBJ2-3): KAGVTQTPRYLIKTRGQQVTLSCSPISGHRSVSWYQQTPGQGLQFLFEYFSETQRNKGNFPGRFSGRQFSNSRSEMNVSTLELGDSALYLCASSPGQITDTQYFGPGTRLTVL.

V gene TRBV11-3 combines with J gene TRBJ1-2; D not certain. Per the germline V gene, CDR1 is SGHNT and CDR2 is YENEEA. This CDR3 spans 13 amino acids. The germline V and J ends were trimmed by 1 base and 2 bases, with 5 bases remaining between them. CDR3 DNA: TGTGCCAGCAGCTTAGCAGCGAACTATGGCTACACCTTC. Its protein is CASSLAANYGYTF.

The V call is TRBV3-1 (or the pseudogene TRBV3-2), the J call TRBJ2-1, with 8 bases aligning to TRBD1. V lost 4 bases, J lost 8 bases, and 10 bases stayed unmatched. This CDR3 is built from 15 residues. Germline assignment: CDR1 LGHDT and CDR2 YNNKEL (reference sequence). The CDR3, as DNA: TGTGCCAGCAGCCCCCGACAGGGGTCCCTAGATGAGCAGTTCTTC. Translation: CASSPRQGSLDEQFF.